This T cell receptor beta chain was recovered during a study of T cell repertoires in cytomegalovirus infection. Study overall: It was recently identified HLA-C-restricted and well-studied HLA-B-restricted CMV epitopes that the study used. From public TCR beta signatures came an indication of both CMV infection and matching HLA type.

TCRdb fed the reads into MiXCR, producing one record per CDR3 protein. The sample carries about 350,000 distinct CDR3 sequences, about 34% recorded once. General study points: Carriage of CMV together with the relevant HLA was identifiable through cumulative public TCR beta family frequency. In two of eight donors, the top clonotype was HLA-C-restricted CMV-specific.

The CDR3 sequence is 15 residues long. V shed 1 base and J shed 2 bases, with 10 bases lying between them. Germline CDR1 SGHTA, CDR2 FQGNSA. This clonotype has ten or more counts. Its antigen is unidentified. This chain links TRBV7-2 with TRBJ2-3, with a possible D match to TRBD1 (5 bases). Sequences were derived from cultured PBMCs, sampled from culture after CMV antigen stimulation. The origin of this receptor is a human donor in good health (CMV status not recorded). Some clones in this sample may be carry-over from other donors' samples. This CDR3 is CASSLVGHPTDTQYF. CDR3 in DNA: TGTGCCAGCAGCTTAGTCGGACATCCCACAGATACGCAGTATTTT.